The clone carrying this T cell receptor (beta chain) turned up a few times. Its antigen is unknown. The trim removed 9 bases at V and 2 bases at J, leaving 10 bases unmatched. Germline V CDR1 and CDR2: MDHEN, SYDVKM. CDR3 length equals 14 residues. These data originate in a study of regulatory T cells in long-lasting Graves disease. This sample's time point: newly diagnosed GD, antithyroid drugs for less than 3 months. Scientists built the TCR library using RNA that was extracted from PBMCs. Whole-study results and caveats: Persistent patients had a count of shared public clonotypes (approximately 2,800) that exceeded that of new patients (about 970). Accuracy may have suffered from the small sample size. Favored gene segments in persistent disease were TRBV28, TRBJ1-2 and TRBJ2-5.

Construction of TCR beta libraries relied on iRepertoire HTBI primers and on Arm-PCR targeting CDR3 regions. TCRdb passed the multiplex PCR reads through MiXCR, listing each CDR3 protein once. The profile shows over 400,000 distinct CDR3 sequences, 11% to 15% of them singletons. This sample was also put to use in a study of T cells in Graves' hyperthyroidism and ophthalmopathy. That work adds: Ophthalmopathy was identified by the model a median approximately 6.4 months ahead of onset.

V and J are TRBV28 and TRBJ2-7; TRBD2 agrees at 7 bases. Here the sequenced sample was peripheral blood mononuclear cells (PBMCs), taken at new diagnosis, from a patient treated with antithyroid drugs. The source is a woman in her forties or fifties with Graves disease. The CDR3 nucleotides are TGTGCCAGTGCCCAGCGGGATACTACCTACGAGCAGTACTTC. This gives the protein CASAQRDTTYEQYF.